The clone carrying this TCR beta chain appeared once. V shed 2 bases and J shed 7 bases, with 12 bases lying between them. CDR1 and CDR2 (germline): SGHTA, FQGNSA. The CDR3 spans 15 residues. This sample is part of a study of CD8+CD57+ T cells in acquired aplastic anemia. Profiling of TCR beta VDJ combinations and CDR3 sequences used genomic DNA as template. TCRdb re-derived calls from the reads in MiXCR, one entry per CDR3 protein. The table includes 150,000 to 200,000 distinct CDR3 sequences, around half detected once. It was patients with CD8+CD57+ cell expansion by flow cytometry who were chosen for sequencing.

Sequenced input: sorted CD4+, CD8+, or CD8+CD57+ T cells (not recorded which) from PBMCs. The TCR comes from a human donor with aplastic anemia. The rearrangement links TRBV7-2 to TRBJ1-6; D call uncertain. The CDR3 loop is CASSLNALQNSPLHF. In DNA, the CDR3 is TGTGCCAGCAGCTTAAATGCCCTGCAGAATTCACCCCTCCACTTT.